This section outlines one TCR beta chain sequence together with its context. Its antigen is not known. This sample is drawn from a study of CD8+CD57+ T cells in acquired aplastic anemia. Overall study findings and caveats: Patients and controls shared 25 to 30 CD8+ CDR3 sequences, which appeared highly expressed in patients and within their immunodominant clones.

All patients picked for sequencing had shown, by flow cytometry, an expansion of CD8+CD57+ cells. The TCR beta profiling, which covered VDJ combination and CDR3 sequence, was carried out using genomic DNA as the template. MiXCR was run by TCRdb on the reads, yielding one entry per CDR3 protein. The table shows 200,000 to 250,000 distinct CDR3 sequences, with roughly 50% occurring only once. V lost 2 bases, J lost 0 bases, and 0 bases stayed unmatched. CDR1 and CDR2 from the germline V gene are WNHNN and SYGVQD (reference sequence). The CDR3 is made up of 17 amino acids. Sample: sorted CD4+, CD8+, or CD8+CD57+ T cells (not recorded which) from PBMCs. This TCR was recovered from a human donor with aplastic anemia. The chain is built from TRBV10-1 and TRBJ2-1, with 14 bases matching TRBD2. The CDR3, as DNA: TGCGCCAGCAGTGAGGGACTAGCGGGGGGCTCCTACAATGAGCAGTTCTTC. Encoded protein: CASSEGLAGGSYNEQFF.